These 5 T cell receptor beta chains were sequenced from one sample in a study of PD-L1 blockade in urothelial cancer. Libraries were prepared by immunoSEQ multiplex PCR; TCRdb keeps only in-frame clonotypes and omits some of them. The data show 45,000 to 60,000 clones, with around 83% seen just once and approximately 1.5% held by the top ten. Time point reported: pretreatment peripheral blood. The sample here was PBMCs, taken around atezolizumab (anti-PD-L1) treatment. The source of these receptors is a man over 45 with urothelial cancer.

The chain is built from TRBV9 and TRBJ1-1; TRBD1 might be the D (6 bases). Per the germline V gene, CDR1 is SGDLS and CDR2 is YYNGEE. The CDR3 loop spans 17 amino acids. Trimming pared 2 bases from V and 4 bases from J, leaving 21 bases between. In DNA, the CDR3 is TGTGCCAGCAGCGTCTCCGGGACACGGGAACGGGGCACTGAAGCTTTCTTT. Its protein product is CASSVSGTRERGTEAFF.

This clone appeared a few times. The chain combines TRBV25-1 with TRBJ2-5, with TRBD2 matching over 12 bases. Trimming at V came to 1 base and at J to 5 bases, leaving 5 bases not matched to a gene. Germline V gene data show CDR1 as MGHDK and CDR2 as SYGVNS. The CDR3 is 16 residues long. CDR3 bases: TGTGCCAGCAGTGAATTATCTAGCGGGAGGGCTGAGACCCAGTACTTC. Its translation: CASSELSSGRAETQYF.

The chain recombines TRBV7-2 with TRBJ2-3, with D hard to call. CDR3 size: 12 residues. Germline V gene lookup returns CDR1 SGHTA and CDR2 FQGNSA. Deletions cut 4 bases from V and 6 bases from J, with 8 bases between. CDR3 DNA sequence: TGTGCCAGCAGCTCTCTAACGGATACGCAGTATTTT. Translating it yields CASSSLTDTQYF.

V and J are TRBV5-1 and TRBJ1-2, with TRBD1 as a possible D gene (6 bases). The CDR3 extends over 13 amino acids. V was clipped by 4 bases and J by 4 bases, with 11 bases between them. The germline gives CDR1 SGHRS, CDR2 YFSETQ. In DNA form, the CDR3 reads TGCGCCAGCAGCCCCGGGACACCCTATGGCTACACCTTC. Amino acids: CASSPGTPYGYTF.

This rearrangement joins TRBV15 to TRBJ1-2; 7 bases map to TRBD1. The germline gives CDR1 LNHNV, CDR2 YYDKDF (reference sequence). Trimming at V came to 1 base and at J to 7 bases, leaving 3 bases not matched to a gene. There are 13 residues in the CDR3. The CDR3 reads CATSRGGGSGYTF. The CDR3 bases are TGTGCCACCAGCAGAGGAGGGGGCTCTGGCTACACCTTC.